This is a list of T cell receptor beta chains from one sample in a study of blood T cell repertoires in COVID-19. Here immunoSEQ multiplex PCR was the method, and the copy in TCRdb shows in-frame clones only, minus some. This repertoire shows under 150,000 clones, about 87% found once; its top ten account for more than 25%. Source material: peripheral blood. These receptors originate from a human donor in a cohort sampled during active COVID-19. CDR3s include the opening cysteine and the closing phenylalanine or tryptophan. Fields, in order: CDR3 protein, CDR3 DNA, J gene, V gene, clone size, D gene. D genes are given only for firm matches. The listing skips clone size in some rows; elsewhere it reads once, few, many or a size class.

CASSLGGGYTF,TGTGCCAGCAGCTTAGGCGGTGGCTACACCTTC,TRBJ1-2,TRBV13,-,-
CASSSARGFYYGYTF,TGTGCCAGCAGCTCCGCCCGGGGGTTCTACTATGGCTACACCTTC,TRBJ1-2,TRBV5-8,once,-
CASSIGLALETQYF,TGTGCCAGCAGTATAGGACTGGCGCTGGAGACCCAGTACTTC,TRBJ2-5,TRBV25-1,once,-
CASSQDVAQGPFF,TGTGCCAGCAGCCAAGATGTGGCGCAGGGGCCATTCTTC,TRBJ1-2,TRBV4-2,-,-
CASSPRGRQGPYEQYF,TGTGCCAGCAGCCCGCGGGGGCGCCAGGGGCCCTACGAGCAGTACTTC,TRBJ2-7,TRBV11-2,-,-
CASSSTGRTEAFF,TGTGCCAGCAGCTCCACAGGGCGCACTGAAGCTTTCTTT,TRBJ1-1,TRBV11-2,-,-
CASSRGGESYNEQFF,TGCGCCAGCAGCCGAGGGGGGGAGAGCTACAATGAGCAGTTCTTC,TRBJ2-1,TRBV5-1,-,-
CASSFRISYEQYF,TGTGCCAGCAGTTTCAGGATATCCTACGAGCAGTACTTC,TRBJ2-7,TRBV12-3/TRBV12-4,-,-
CAWSVPGGTQYF,TGTGCCTGGAGTGTCCCGGGGGGTACGCAGTATTTT,TRBJ2-3,TRBV30,-,TRBD2
CASSGLAGAPGEQFF,TGTGCCAGCAGCGGGTTAGCGGGGGCTCCAGGGGAGCAGTTCTTC,TRBJ2-1,TRBV9,-,TRBD2
CSVRRDRENIQYF,TGCAGCGTTAGAAGGGACAGGGAAAACATTCAGTACTTC,TRBJ2-4,TRBV29-1,-,TRBD1
CASRRTTGDGGELFF,TGTGCCAGCAGACGTACTACAGGGGATGGCGGGGAGCTGTTTTTT,TRBJ2-2,TRBV3-1/TRBV3-2,-,TRBD1
CASSLDPGSGYTF,TGTGCCAGCAGCTTGGATCCCGGGTCAGGCTACACCTTC,TRBJ1-2,TRBV5-4,-,-
CASSLWGGGNQETQYF,TGTGCCAGCAGTTTATGGGGCGGGGGGAACCAAGAGACCCAGTACTTC,TRBJ2-5,TRBV27,-,TRBD2
CASSYGVRNNYGYTF,TGTGCCAGCAGTTACGGAGTCAGAAATAACTATGGCTACACCTTC,TRBJ1-2,TRBV6-5,-,-
CASSLERRGGGTQYF,TGCGCCAGCAGCTTGGAGCGACGGGGAGGAGGGACCCAGTACTTC,TRBJ2-5,TRBV5-1,-,-
CASSLVVAGDYGYTF,TGTGCCAGCAGCTTAGTGGTCGCAGGGGACTATGGCTACACCTTC,TRBJ1-2,TRBV7-9,-,-
CASSQGRHPNTEAFF,TGTGCCAGCAGCCAAGGTCGACACCCAAACACTGAAGCTTTCTTT,TRBJ1-1,TRBV3-1/TRBV3-2,-,-
CASSVGGRRTGELFF,TGTGCCAGCAGCGTAGGGGGAAGGAGGACCGGGGAGCTGTTTTTT,TRBJ2-2,TRBV9,-,-
CASSTEKISTDTQYF,TGTGCCAGTAGTACCGAGAAGATCAGCACAGATACGCAGTATTTT,TRBJ2-3,TRBV19,once,-
CATSRVPLAGIDNEQFF,TGTGCCACCAGCAGAGTCCCACTAGCGGGGATCGACAATGAGCAGTTCTTC,TRBJ2-1,TRBV15,-,TRBD2
CASSQGGTIRSPLHF,TGTGCCAGCAGCCAAGGAGGGACAATTCGTTCACCCCTCCACTTT,TRBJ1-6,TRBV14,-,-